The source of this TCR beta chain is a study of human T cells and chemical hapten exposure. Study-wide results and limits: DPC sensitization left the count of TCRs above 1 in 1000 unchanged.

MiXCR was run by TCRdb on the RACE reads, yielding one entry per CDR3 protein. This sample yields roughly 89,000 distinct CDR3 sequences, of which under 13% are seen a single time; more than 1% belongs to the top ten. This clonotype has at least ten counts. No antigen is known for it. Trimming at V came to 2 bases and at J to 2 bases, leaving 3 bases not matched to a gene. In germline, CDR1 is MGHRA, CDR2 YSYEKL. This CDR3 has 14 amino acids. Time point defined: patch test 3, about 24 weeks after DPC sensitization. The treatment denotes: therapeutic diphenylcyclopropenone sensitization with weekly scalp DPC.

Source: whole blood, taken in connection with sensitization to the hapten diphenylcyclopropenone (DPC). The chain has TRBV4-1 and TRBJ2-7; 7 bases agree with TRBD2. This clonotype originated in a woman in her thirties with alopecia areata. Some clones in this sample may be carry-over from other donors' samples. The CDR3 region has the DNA TGCGCCAGCAGCCAACCGGGACTACCCTACGAGCAGTACTTC. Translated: CASSQPGLPYEQYF.